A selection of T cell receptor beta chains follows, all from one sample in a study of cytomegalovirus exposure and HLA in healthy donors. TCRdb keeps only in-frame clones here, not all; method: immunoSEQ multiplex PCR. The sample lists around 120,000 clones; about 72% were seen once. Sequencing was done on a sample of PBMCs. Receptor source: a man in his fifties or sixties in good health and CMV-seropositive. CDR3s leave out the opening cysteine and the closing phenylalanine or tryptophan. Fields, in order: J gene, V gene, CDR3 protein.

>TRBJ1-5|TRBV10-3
AISEQSNQPQH
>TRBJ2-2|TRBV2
ASSGSGGAVTGELF
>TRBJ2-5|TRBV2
ASSRTSGGADETQY
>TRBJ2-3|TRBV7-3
ASNKAGGQDTQY
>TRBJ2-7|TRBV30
AWSRRGGGEQY
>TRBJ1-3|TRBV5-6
ASSLRTSSGNTIY
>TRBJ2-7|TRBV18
ASSPGLGGAYEQY
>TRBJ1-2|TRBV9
ASSETGANNYGYT
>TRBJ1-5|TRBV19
ASSKGFGAGTHQPQH
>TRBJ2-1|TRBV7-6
AGSSQGPPGEQF
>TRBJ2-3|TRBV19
ASKRGGTDTQY
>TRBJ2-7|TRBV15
ATSTRGYEQY
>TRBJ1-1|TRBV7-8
ASSLEVRGGTEAF
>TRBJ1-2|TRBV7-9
ASTSPIAGTGDPGYGYT
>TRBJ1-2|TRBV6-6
ASSSQQGNYGYT
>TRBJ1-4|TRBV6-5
ASRNGGEKLF
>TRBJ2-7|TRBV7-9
ASSSLSYEQY
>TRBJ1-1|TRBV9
ASSVGQKNTEAF